Below are 8 T cell receptor beta chains sequenced from a single sample in a study of a mutant IDH1 vaccine in newly diagnosed glioma. Regarding time point: week 11, during vaccination. Each vaccine dose was 300 ug of mutant IDH1 20-mer peptide, with topical imiquimod. Data came from immunoSEQ multiplex PCR; TCRdb stores just in-frame clones and leaves some out. The sample yields around 65,000 clones, 80% seen once. Antigens for these TCRs are unknown. The sample here was PBMCs, taken from a glioma patient whose treatment included an IDH1 peptide vaccine. These receptor sequences come from a man between 45 and 60 years old with glioma.

This chain uses TRBV15 with TRBJ1-5, with D hard to call. This CDR3 comprises 14 residues. In germline, CDR1 is LNHNV, CDR2 YYDKDF (reference sequence). The V gene lost 0 bases and the J gene lost 3 bases, with 6 bases spanning the gap. The CDR3 loop is CATSRDQTNQPQHF. In nucleotides, the CDR3 is TGTGCCACCAGCAGAGATCAAACCAATCAGCCCCAGCATTTT.

This clone was recorded once. The chain joins TRBV6-1 to TRBJ2-5; D is ambiguous. Germline loops: CDR1 MNHNS, CDR2 SASEGT. V was cut by 3 bases and J by 4 bases, with 12 bases left in between. There are 14 residues in the CDR3. As DNA, the CDR3 is TGTGCCAGCAGTGAGGGTAGCCGGGCAGAGACCCAGTACTTC. Translating gives CASSEGSRAETQYF.

This clone appeared once. The chain couples TRBV6-1 to TRBJ1-2; 7 positions agree with TRBD1. CDR1 is MNHNS and CDR2 is SASEGT in the germline V gene. The CDR3 loop spans 12 amino acids. The J segment lost 8 bases and the V segment lost 4 bases, leaving 4 bases of the junction unmatched. CDR3 DNA: TGTGCCAGCAGTGCGACAGGGACCGGCTACACCTTC. Residues: CASSATGTGYTF.

The chain joins TRBV6-1 to TRBJ2-3, with 11 bases that match TRBD2. The CDR3 is 17 residues long. Germline V gives CDR1 MNHNS, CDR2 SASEGT. V shed 4 bases, J shed 2 bases, and the junction held 8 bases outside the gene matches. This chain's CDR3 is CASSVPIAGGPTDTQYF. The CDR3 DNA sequence: TGTGCCAGCAGTGTTCCCATAGCGGGAGGGCCCACAGATACGCAGTATTTT.

The CDR3 region has the DNA TGTGCCAGCAGTTTATTAGGGTTTCAAGACGAGCAGTACTTC. Its protein product is CASSLLGFQDEQYF. The chain uses TRBV27 and TRBJ2-7; no clear D gene. V was trimmed by 1 base and J by 5 bases, leaving 12 bases between them. The CDR3 totals 14 residues. Germline assignment: CDR1 MNHEY and CDR2 SMNVEV (reference sequence).

The CDR3 nucleotides read TGTGCCAGCACCTTGGGACAGATCTATGGCTACACCTTC. Translating gives CASTLGQIYGYTF. V usage is TRBV6-4 and J usage is TRBJ1-2, with 7 bases lining up with TRBD1. The CDR3 runs to 13 residues. Trimming removed 7 bases from V and 4 bases from J; junction bases left unmatched: 6. In germline, CDR1 is MRHNA, CDR2 SNTAGT.

The V gene is TRBV10-3, the J gene TRBJ2-5; 7 nucleotides agree with TRBD1. Germline assignment: CDR1 ENHRY and CDR2 SYGVKD. J lost 1 base, V lost 6 bases, and 8 bases had no gene match. CDR3 length equals 15 residues. CDR3 residues: CAISPRQGPQETQYF. The CDR3, as DNA: TGTGCCATCAGCCCCCGACAGGGCCCCCAAGAGACCCAGTACTTC.

This clone has a handful of counts. Here the CDR3 reads CASSVEGQVFSPLHF. The CDR3 coding sequence is TGTGCCAGCAGCGTTGAGGGACAAGTCTTCTCACCCCTCCACTTT. This sequence joins TRBV9 and TRBJ1-6, with a tentative D call TRBD1 (6 bases). This CDR3 has 15 residues. Germline CDR1 is SGDLS and CDR2 is YYNGEE. Trimming took off 2 bases at V and 10 bases at J, with 16 bases between the two ends.